This TCR beta chain derives from a study of cytomegalovirus exposure and HLA in healthy donors. With respect to this clone: As yet, its antigen is unknown.

The protocol was immunoSEQ multiplex PCR, while the TCRdb copy is restricted to in-frame clones and leaves out a portion. The top ten hold approximately 5.4% of the sample, which has tens of thousands of clones, around 90% seen once. Whole-study results and caveats: Whilst most TCR sequences proved rare, a subset of public TCRs occurred across many donors. 164 TCR beta chains were listed as cytomegalovirus-associated. Reportedly, cytomegalovirus status was diagnosed with high sensitivity and specificity.

CDR1 is MRHNA, CDR2 SNTAGT, per germline. The CDR3 runs to 15 residues. The trim removed 4 bases at V and 5 bases at J, leaving 6 bases unmatched. This receptor was obtained from a man in his late teens or twenties in good health and CMV-seronegative. Specimen: PBMCs. This sequence joins TRBV6-4 and TRBJ2-1; 9 bases fit TRBD1. The CDR3 spells CASSAGTGKDNEQFF. The CDR3 region has the DNA TGTGCCAGCAGTGCGGGGACAGGGAAGGACAATGAGCAGTTCTTC.